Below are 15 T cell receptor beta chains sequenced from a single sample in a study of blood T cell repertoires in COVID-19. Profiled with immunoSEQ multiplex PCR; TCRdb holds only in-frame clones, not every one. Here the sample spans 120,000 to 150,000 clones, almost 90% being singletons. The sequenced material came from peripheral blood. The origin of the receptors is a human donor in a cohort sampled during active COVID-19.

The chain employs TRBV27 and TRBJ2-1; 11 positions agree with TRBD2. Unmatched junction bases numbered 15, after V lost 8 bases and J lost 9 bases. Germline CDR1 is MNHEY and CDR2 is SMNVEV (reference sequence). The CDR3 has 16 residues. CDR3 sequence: CASCPLGTSGQCEQFF. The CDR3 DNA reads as TGTGCCAGCTGCCCCCTCGGGACTAGCGGACAATGTGAGCAGTTCTTC.

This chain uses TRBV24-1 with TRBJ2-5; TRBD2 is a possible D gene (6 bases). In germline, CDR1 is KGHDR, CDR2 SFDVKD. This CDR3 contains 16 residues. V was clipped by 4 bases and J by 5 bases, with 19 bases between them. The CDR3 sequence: CATSDPGGKTRETQYF. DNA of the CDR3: TGTGCCACCAGTGACCCTGGGGGGAAGACTCGGGAGACCCAGTACTTC.

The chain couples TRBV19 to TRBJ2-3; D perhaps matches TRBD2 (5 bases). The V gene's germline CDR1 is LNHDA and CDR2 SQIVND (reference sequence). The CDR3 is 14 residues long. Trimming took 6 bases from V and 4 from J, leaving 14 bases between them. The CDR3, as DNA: TGTGCCAGTAGCGGGGAATTGAGGGCAGATACGCAGTATTTT. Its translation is CASSGELRADTQYF.

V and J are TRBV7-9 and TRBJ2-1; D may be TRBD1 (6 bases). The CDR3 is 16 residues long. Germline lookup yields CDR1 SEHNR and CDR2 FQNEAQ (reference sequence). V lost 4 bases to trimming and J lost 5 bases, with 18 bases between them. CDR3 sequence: CASSSTGFRGNNEQFF. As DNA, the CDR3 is TGTGCCAGCAGCTCCACAGGGTTTCGGGGAAACAATGAGCAGTTCTTC.

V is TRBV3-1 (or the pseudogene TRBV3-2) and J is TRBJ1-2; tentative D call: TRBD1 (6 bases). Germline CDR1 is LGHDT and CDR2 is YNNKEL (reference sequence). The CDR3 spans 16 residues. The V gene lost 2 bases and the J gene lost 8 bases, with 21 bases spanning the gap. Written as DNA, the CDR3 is TGTGCCAGCAGCCAACTACGCCACAGGGAAACGGGGGGCTACACCTTC. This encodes CASSQLRHRETGGYTF.

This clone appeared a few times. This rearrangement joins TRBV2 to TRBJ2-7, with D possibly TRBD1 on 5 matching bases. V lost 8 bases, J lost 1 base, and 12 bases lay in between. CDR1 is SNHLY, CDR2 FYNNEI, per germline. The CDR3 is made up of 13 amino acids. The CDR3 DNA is TGTGCCAGCTCAAAGACAGAATCCTACGAGCAGTACTTC. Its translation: CASSKTESYEQYF.

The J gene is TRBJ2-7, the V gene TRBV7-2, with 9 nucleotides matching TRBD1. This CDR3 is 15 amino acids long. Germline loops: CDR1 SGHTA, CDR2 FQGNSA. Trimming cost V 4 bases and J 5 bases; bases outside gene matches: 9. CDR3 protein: CASSSGTGFTNEQYF. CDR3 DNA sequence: TGTGCCAGCAGCTCGGGGACAGGGTTTACCAACGAGCAGTACTTC.

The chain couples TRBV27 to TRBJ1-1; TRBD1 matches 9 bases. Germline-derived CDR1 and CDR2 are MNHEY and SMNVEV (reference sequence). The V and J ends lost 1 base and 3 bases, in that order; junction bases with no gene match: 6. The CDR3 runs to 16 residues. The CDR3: CASSLFPQGAYTEAFF. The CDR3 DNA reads TGTGCCAGCAGTTTATTCCCACAGGGGGCTTACACTGAAGCTTTCTTT.

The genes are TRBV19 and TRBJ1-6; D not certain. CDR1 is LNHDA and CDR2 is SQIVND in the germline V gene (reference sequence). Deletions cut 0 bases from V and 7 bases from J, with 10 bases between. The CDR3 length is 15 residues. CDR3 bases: TGTGCCAGTAGTATAGAAGAGGGTATCAATTCACCCCTCCACTTT. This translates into CASSIEEGINSPLHF.

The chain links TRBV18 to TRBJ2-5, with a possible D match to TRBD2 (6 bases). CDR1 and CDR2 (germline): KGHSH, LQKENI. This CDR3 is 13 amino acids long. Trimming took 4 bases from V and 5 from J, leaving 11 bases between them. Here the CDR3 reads CASSLRGTETQYF. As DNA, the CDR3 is TGTGCCAGCTCACTCCGCGGGACGGAGACCCAGTACTTC.

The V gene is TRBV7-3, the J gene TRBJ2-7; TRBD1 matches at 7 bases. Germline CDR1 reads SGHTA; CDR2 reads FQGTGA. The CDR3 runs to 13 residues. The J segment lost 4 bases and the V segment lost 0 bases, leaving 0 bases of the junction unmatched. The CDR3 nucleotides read TGTGCCAGCAGCTTAACGACAGGGTACGAGCAGTACTTC. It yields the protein CASSLTTGYEQYF.

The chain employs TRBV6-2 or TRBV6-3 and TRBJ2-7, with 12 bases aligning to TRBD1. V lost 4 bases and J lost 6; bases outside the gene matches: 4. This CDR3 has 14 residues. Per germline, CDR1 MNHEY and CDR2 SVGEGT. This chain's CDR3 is CASSSWDRGLEQYF. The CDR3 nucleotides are TGTGCCAGCAGTTCCTGGGACAGGGGGCTCGAGCAGTACTTC.

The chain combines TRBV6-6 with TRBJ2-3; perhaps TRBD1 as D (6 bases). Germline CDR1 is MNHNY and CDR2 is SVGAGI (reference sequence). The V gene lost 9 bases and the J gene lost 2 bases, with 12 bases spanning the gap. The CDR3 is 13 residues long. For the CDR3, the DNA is TGTGCCAGTACCGGACAGTTCACAGATACGCAGTATTTT. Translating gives CASTGQFTDTQYF.

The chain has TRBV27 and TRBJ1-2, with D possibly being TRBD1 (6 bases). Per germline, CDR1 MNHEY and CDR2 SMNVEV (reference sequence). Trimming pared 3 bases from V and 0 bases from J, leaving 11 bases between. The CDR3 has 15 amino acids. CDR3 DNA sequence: TGTGCCAGCAGTTTCTTGGACAGAGCTAACTATGGCTACACCTTC. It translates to CASSFLDRANYGYTF.

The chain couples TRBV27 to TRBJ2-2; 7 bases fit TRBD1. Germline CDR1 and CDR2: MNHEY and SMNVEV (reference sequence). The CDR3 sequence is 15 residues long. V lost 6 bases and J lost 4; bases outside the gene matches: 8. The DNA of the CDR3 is TGTGCCAGCAGGGACAGGCCCCACTTCACCGGGGAGCTGTTTTTT. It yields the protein CASRDRPHFTGELFF.